The present TCR beta chain was sequenced within a study of STAT5B mutations in CD4+ large granular lymphocyte leukemia. This clone appeared once. The antigen is not known. TCRdb keeps only in-frame clones here, not all; method: immunoSEQ multiplex PCR. The sample carries about 38,000 clones, 85% recorded once. CDR3 length: 13 residues. Germline V gene sequence: CDR1 MDHEN, CDR2 SYDVKM. Broader study findings: Data were not HLA-matched across samples. 8/27 top patient clones versus 2/35 control clones were TRBV06-family. Patient CD4-sorted repertoires stayed more clonal than healthy ones after leukemic-clone removal. No patients shared main leukemic clonotypes, though roughly 25% appeared at low frequency elsewhere.

J is TRBJ2-5 and V is TRBV28; the match to TRBD1 covers 7 bases. The J call may not be correct, given that the DNA end is closer to TRBJ2-7. Sequencing was carried out using CD4+ T cells from blood buffy coats. The source is a human donor in good health. CDR3 bases: TGTGCCACTATAACAGGGGTTCGGTCCGAGCAGTACTTC. Protein sequence: CATITGVRSEQYF.